These 6 T cell receptor beta chains share one sample of origin, sequenced in a study of T cell clonality in common variable immunodeficiency. Clones were sequenced by immunoSEQ multiplex PCR, and TCRdb holds only the in-frame ones, with some missing. Listed for the sample are under 30,000 clones, none seen a single time. Sequencing was done on a sample of peripheral blood mononuclear cells. These receptors were collected from a person aged 18 to 75 in good health.

At least ten counts were recorded for this clone. Read coverage stops 3 residues before the CDR3 terminus; the germline J gene supplies the remainder. The chain couples TRBV6-4 to TRBJ2-3; 11 nucleotides match TRBD2. The trim removed 3 bases at V and 1 base at J, leaving 0 bases unmatched. CDR3 size: 15 residues. From germline, CDR1 is MRHNA and CDR2 SNTAGT. Incomplete CDR3 DNA: TGTGCCAGCAGTGAGACTAGCGGGGGCACAGATACG. It translates to CASSETSGGTDT. The full CDR3 is CASSETSGGTDTQYF.

Remarks on this clone: The read falls 3 residues short of the CDR3 end, and the missing part is taken from the germline J gene. The rearrangement links TRBV5-6 to TRBJ1-6; a weak D match, TRBD1 (5 bases). Trimming cost V 4 bases and J 9 bases, with 11 bases left between them. This CDR3 region has 13 residues. Germline CDR1 SGHDT, CDR2 YYEEEE. CDR3 residues: CASSPSRVSPLHF. The part of the CDR3 DNA that was read is TGTGCCAGCAGCCCAAGCAGGGTTTCACCC.

The table lists this clone with a few counts. The read falls 3 residues short of the CDR3 end, and the missing part is taken from the germline J gene. This chain links TRBV6-2 or TRBV6-3 with TRBJ1-2; no clear D gene. Germline V gene lookup returns CDR1 MNHEY and CDR2 SVGEGT. The CDR3 covers 13 residues. The V and J ends lost 3 bases and 3 bases respectively, with 8 bases between them. The CDR3 sequence: CASSYSDYYGYTF. The covered CDR3 bases are TGTGCCAGCAGTTATTCCGACTACTATGGC.

This clone appeared many times. The read ends 3 residues before the CDR3 terminus; that terminus is restored from the germline J gene. V and J are TRBV13 and TRBJ2-1; either TRBD1 or TRBD2 may fit D (5 bases each). Germline V gives CDR1 PRHDT, CDR2 FYEKMQ (reference sequence). The CDR3 consists of 15 residues. Between the trimmed V and J ends, which lost 0 bases and 4 bases, there was a span of 10 bases. The covered CDR3 bases are TGTGCCAGCAGCTTAGGGAGGGGTCAGTACAATGAG. This sequence encodes CASSLGRGQYNE. The full CDR3 reads CASSLGRGQYNEQFF. Supplemented by reference TRBV13 and TRBJ2-1, the full variable domain reads AAGVIQSPRHLIKEKRETATLKCYPIPRHDTVYWYQQGPGQDPQFLISFYEKMQSDKGSIPDRFSAQQFSDYHSELNMSSLELGDSALYFCASSLGRGQYNEQFFGPGTRLTVL.

In this sample, this clone turned up many times. Sequencing ends 3 residues short of the CDR3 end; the germline J gene provides the rest. The chain uses TRBV19 and TRBJ1-6, with D hard to call. The length of the CDR3 is 15 residues. Between the trimmed V and J ends, which lost 1 base and 3 bases, there was a span of 7 bases. Germline-derived CDR1 and CDR2 are LNHDA and SQIVND (reference sequence). The CDR3 here is CASSIGQNYNSPLHF. The part of the CDR3 DNA that was read is TGTGCCAGTAGTATAGGGCAGAACTATAATTCACCC.

This clone has at least ten counts. The read comes to an end 3 residues before the CDR3 does, leaving the germline J gene to fill in the end. V usage is TRBV19 and J usage is TRBJ1-3, with a weak D call TRBD1 (6 bases). The CDR3 runs 13 residues. Germline CDR1 reads LNHDA; CDR2 reads SQIVND (reference sequence). The ends were cut back, 9 bases at V and 3 bases at J, with 12 bases in the middle. Here the CDR3 reads CASQQGYGNTIYF. The sequenced part of the CDR3 DNA is TGTGCCAGCCAACAGGGATATGGAAACACC.